The T cell receptor beta chain under discussion was sequenced for a study of T cell responses to AZD1222 COVID-19 vaccine. Overall study findings and caveats: Only five or six people who got AZD1222 tested seropositive at baseline. Donors, mostly white British, included more females; clonal diversity was possibly underestimated. It was only after the peak T cell response that any repertoires were sampled. Spike as a whole was targeted by vaccine-associated CD4 TCRs, dominant at 160-218 and 743-854.

Germline V gene sequence: CDR1 MNHEY, CDR2 SMNVEV (reference sequence). The CDR3 covers 16 residues. The ends lost 0 bases at V and 3 bases at J; junction bases unmatched: 2. A remark on this clone: Its specificity is not known.

Assay: immunoSEQ multiplex PCR; the TCRdb copy retains only in-frame clones and omits some. The sample shows some 170,000 clones, 85% to 90% of them seen only once. The chain couples TRBV27 to TRBJ2-2; TRBD2 matches 9 bases. The sample in question was peripheral blood, obtained 28 days after the second dose of the MenACWY control vaccine. The TCR sequence derives from an adult who received the MenACWY meningococcal vaccine as a control. The CDR3 protein is CASSLSLAGHTGELFF. In nucleotides, the CDR3 is TGTGCCAGCAGTTTATCTCTAGCGGGGCACACCGGGGAGCTGTTTTTT.